This T cell receptor (beta chain) originates from a study of T cell repertoires in cytomegalovirus infection. Across the whole study: Public TCR beta signatures indicated both CMV infection and matching HLA type.

Germline V CDR1 and CDR2: MNHEY, SVGAGI. CDR3 length equals 13 residues. With 0 bases removed from V and 2 bases from J, the gap between germline ends came to 5 bases. TCRdb independently ran MiXCR on the reads; one entry per CDR3 protein. Of under 250,000 distinct CDR3 sequences listed, 6.5% are singletons. Broader study findings: Summed frequency of shared TCR beta families picked out CMV carriers who also had the relevant HLA. The ex vivo response was dominated by HLA-C-restricted CMV-specific TCR beta clonotypes.

This clonotype was seen repeatedly, ten times or more. Its antigen remains unknown. The TCR was taken from a human donor in good health (CMV status not recorded). Some clones in this sample may be carry-over from other donors' samples. This chain joins TRBV6-5 and TRBJ2-7; D call uncertain. The sequencing sample was made of PBMCs. The CDR3 coding sequence is TGTGCCAGCAGTTACTCGGGGACCTACGAGCAGTACTTC. Its protein is CASSYSGTYEQYF.